This TCR beta chain was sequenced during a study of blood T cell repertoires in COVID-19. For the study at large: PBMCs, B-cell-depleted T cells, or T cells provided the cDNA or gDNA that made up the material.

This CDR3 contains 15 residues. J was trimmed by 7 bases and V by 5 bases; bases with no gene match: 11. Germline loops: CDR1 SGHRS, CDR2 YFSETQ. Measured with immunoSEQ multiplex PCR; TCRdb has only the in-frame clones, and not every one. The table includes roughly 49,000 clones, 83% detected once. Sequencing was done on a sample of peripheral blood. The chain recombines TRBV5-1 with TRBJ1-4; the match to TRBD1 covers 7 bases. The source is a man in his forties with acute or convalescent COVID-19. CDR3 DNA: TGCGCCAGCAGGGTAGCTGGACAGGCTTCTGAAAAACTGTTTTTT. Translated, it gives CASRVAGQASEKLFF.